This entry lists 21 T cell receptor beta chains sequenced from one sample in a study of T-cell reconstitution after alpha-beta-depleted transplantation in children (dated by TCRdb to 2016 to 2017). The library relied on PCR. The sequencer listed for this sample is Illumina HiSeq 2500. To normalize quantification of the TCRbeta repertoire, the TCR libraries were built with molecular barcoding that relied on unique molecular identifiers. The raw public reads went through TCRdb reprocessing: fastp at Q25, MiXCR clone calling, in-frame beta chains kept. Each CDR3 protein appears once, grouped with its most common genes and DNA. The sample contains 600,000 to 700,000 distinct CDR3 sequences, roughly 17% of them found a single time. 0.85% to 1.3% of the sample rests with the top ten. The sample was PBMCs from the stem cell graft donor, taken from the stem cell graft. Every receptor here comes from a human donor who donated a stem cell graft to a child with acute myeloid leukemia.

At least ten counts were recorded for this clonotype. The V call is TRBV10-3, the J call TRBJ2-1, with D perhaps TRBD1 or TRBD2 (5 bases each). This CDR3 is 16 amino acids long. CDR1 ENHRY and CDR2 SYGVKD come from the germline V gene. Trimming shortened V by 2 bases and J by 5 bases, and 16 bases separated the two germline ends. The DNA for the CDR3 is TGTGCCATCAGTGAGACAGGACTCCCTCCGGACAATGAGCAGTTCTTC. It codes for CAISETGLPPDNEQFF.

The CDR3 sequence: CASSVETGNTEAFF. DNA of the CDR3: TGTGCCAGCAGCGTAGAGACGGGGAACACTGAAGCTTTCTTT. The chain joins TRBV5-6 to TRBJ1-1; no clear D. Germline CDR1 is SGHDT and CDR2 is YYEEEE. The V end was cut by 4 bases, the J end by 1 base, with 11 bases between. The CDR3 has 14 residues.

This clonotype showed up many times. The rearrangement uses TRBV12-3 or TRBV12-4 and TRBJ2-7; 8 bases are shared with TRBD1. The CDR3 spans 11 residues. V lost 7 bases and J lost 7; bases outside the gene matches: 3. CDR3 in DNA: TGTGCCAGCAAGGACAGGGCGGAGCAGTACGTC. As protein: CASKDRAEQYV.

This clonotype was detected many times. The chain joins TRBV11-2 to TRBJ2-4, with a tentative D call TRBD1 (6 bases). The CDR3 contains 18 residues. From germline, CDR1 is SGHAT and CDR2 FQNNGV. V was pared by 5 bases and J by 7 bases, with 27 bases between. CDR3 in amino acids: CASSLKPSGALVGNIQYF. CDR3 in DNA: TGTGCCAGCAGCCTCAAACCGTCAGGGGCATTGGTAGGCAACATTCAGTACTTC.

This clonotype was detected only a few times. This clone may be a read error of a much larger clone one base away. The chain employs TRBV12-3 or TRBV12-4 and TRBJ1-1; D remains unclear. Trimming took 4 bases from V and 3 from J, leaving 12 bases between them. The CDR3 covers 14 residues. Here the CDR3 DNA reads TGTGCCAGCAGTTCCCCCCAGTGCTACACTGAAGCTTTCTTT. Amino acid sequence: CASSSPQCYTEAFF.

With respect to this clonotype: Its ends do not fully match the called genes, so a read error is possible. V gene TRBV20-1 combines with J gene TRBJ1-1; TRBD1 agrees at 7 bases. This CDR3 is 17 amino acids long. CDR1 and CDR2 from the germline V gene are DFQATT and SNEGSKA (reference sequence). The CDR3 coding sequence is TGCTGTGCTAGTGGGCAGGGGGTAAGGGGTATGAACACTGAAGCTTTCTTT. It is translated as CCASGQGVRGMNTEAFF.

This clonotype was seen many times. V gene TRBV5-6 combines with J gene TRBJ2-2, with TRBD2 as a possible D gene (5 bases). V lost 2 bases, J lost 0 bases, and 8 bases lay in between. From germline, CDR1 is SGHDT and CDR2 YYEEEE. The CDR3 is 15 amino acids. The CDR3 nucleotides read TGTGCCAGCAGCTTAGACTATCCGAACACCGGGGAGCTGTTTTTT. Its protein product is CASSLDYPNTGELFF.

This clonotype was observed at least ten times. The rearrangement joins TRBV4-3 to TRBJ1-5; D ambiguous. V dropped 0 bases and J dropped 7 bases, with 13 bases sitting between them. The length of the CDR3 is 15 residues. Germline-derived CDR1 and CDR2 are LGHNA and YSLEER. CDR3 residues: CASSQDFEGRQPQHF. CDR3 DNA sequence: TGCGCCAGCAGCCAAGATTTTGAGGGAAGGCAGCCCCAGCATTTT.

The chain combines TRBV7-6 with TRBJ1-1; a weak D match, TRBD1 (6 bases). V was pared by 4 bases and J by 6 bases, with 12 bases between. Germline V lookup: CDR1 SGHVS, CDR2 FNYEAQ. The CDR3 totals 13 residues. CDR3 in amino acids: CASSSHRAAEAFF. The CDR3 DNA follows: TGTGCCAGCAGCTCTCACAGGGCTGCTGAAGCTTTCTTT.

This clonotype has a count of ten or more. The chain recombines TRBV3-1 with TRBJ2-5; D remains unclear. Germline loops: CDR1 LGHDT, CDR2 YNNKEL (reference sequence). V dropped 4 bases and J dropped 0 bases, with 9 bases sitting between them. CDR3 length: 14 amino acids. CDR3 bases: TGTGCCAGCAGCCGTAATCTGTACCAAGAGACCCAGTACTTC. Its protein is CASSRNLYQETQYF.

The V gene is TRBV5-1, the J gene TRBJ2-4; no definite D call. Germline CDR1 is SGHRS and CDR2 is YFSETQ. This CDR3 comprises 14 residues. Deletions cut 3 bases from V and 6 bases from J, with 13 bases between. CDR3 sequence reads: CASSSSQDGNIQYF. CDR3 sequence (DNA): TGCGCCAGCAGCTCTTCACAAGACGGAAACATTCAGTACTTC.

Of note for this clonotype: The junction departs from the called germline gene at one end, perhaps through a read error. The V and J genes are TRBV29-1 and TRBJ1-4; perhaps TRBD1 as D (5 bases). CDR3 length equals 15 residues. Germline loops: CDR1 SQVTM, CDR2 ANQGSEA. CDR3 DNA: TGCGGCGTTGAAGATCCTGTCGGGGGAAATGAAAAACTGTTTTTT. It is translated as CGVEDPVGGNEKLFF.

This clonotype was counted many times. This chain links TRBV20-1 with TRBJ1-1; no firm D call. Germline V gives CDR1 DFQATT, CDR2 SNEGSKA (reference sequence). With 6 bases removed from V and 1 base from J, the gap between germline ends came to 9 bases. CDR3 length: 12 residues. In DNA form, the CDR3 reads TGCAGTGCCACCTCAAGGAACACTGAAGCTTTCTTT. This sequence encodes CSATSRNTEAFF.

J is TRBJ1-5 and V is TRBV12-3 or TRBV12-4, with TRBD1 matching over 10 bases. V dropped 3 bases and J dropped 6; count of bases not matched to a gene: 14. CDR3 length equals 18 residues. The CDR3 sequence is CASSLGTGDIRYAQPQHF. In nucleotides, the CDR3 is TGTGCCAGCAGTTTGGGGACAGGGGATATTCGTTATGCTCAGCCCCAGCATTTT.

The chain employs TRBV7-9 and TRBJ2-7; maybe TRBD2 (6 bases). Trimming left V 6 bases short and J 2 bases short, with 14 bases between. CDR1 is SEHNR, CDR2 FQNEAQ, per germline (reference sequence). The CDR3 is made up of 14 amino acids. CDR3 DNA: TGTGCCAGCAGGCACGGGGCGGGGCCCTACGAGCAGTACTTC. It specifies CASRHGAGPYEQYF.

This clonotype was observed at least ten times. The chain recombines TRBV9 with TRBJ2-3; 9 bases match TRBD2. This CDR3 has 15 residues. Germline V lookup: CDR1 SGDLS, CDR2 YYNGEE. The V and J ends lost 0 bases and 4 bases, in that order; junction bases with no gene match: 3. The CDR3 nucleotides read TGTGCCAGCAGCGTAGGGACTAGCGTCGCAGATACGCAGTATTTT. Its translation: CASSVGTSVADTQYF.

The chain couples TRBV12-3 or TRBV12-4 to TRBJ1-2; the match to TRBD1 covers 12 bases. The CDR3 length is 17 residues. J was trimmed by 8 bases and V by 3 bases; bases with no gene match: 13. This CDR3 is CASSLVGTGGRVEGYTF. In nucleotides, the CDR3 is TGTGCCAGCAGTTTGGTCGGGACAGGGGGCAGGGTGGAAGGCTACACCTTC.

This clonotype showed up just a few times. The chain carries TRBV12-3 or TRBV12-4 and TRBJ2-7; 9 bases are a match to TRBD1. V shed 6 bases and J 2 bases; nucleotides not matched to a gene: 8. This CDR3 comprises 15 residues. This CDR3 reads CASSSGTGIAYEQYF. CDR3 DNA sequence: TGTGCCAGCAGCTCCGGGACAGGGATCGCCTACGAGCAGTACTTC.

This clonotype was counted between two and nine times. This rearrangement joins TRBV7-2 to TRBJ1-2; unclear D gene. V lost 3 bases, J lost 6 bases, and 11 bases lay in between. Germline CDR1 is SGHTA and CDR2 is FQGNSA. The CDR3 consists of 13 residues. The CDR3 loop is CASSFLAQNGYTF. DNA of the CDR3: TGTGCCAGCAGCTTCCTAGCACAAAATGGCTACACCTTC.

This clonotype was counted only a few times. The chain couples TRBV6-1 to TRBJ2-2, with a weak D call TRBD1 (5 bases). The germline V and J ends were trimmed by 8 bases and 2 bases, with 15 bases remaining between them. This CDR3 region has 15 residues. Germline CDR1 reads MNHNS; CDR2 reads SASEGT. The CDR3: CASYYKTVNTGELFF. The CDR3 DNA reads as TGTGCCAGCTATTATAAGACAGTCAACACCGGGGAGCTGTTTTTT.

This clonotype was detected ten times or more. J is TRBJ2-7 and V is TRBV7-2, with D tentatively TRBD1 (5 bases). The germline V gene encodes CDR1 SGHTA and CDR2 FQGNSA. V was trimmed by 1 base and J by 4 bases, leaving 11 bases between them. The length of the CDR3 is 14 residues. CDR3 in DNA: TGTGCCAGCAGCTTAGAAGGGGCGAGGTACGAGCAGTACTTC. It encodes CASSLEGARYEQYF.